These 10 T cell receptor beta chains originate from one sample sequenced in a study of beta chain features in type 1 diabetes. Study conclusions and caveats: Patients with Type 1 diabetes showed moderately but significantly shorter TCRB CDR3s in all four CD4+ subsets.

Their antigens remain unidentified. Every bit of the isolated RNA underwent reverse transcription, so sequencing read expressed TCRB transcripts. TCRdb keeps only in-frame clones here, not all; method: immunoSEQ multiplex PCR. The data hold over 650,000 clones, with over 11% observed a single time. The specimen was naive CD4+ T cells from blood. Every receptor here comes from a man aged 18 to 30 with type 1 diabetes.

This clone has only a few counts. This chain uses TRBV6-5 with TRBJ2-1, with unresolved D. CDR1 is MNHEY and CDR2 is SVGAGI in the germline V gene. The CDR3 covers 12 residues. The V and J ends lost 5 bases and 6 bases respectively, with 8 bases between them. The CDR3 region has the DNA TGTGCCAGCAGTGATGGTACCAATGAGCAGTTCTTC. This sequence encodes CASSDGTNEQFF.

This chain connects TRBV30 to TRBJ2-5, with D unclear. The assigned J gene may be wrong: the sequence end matches TRBJ2-7 better. Germline V CDR1 and CDR2: GTSNPN, SVGIG (reference sequence). CDR3 length: 12 amino acids. The CDR3 DNA sequence: TGTGCCTGGAGTTCCGGGTTCTACGAGCAGTACTTC. Protein: CAWSSGFYEQYF.

This clone showed up just a few times. The rearrangement links TRBV4-2 to TRBJ2-2; 8 bases are a match to TRBD2. Germline loops: CDR1 LGHNA, CDR2 YNFKEQ. J lost 4 bases, V lost 1 base, and 8 bases had no gene match. The CDR3 loop spans 17 amino acids. The CDR3 DNA reads as TGTGCCAGCAGCCAAGGGGAGGTAGCGGGGCGCACCGGGGAGCTGTTTTTT. Its translation: CASSQGEVAGRTGELFF.

The genes are TRBV6-6 and TRBJ2-7; no reliable D call. Looked up from germline, CDR1 is MNHNY and CDR2 is SVGAGI (reference sequence). V lost 1 base to trimming and J lost 0 bases, with 7 bases between them. The CDR3 totals 14 residues. CDR3: CASSYFPSSYEQYF. CDR3 nucleotide sequence: TGTGCCAGCAGTTACTTCCCGAGCTCCTACGAGCAGTACTTC.

Details on this clone: One end of the junction fails to match germline, which may point to a read error. The rearrangement joins TRBV7-9 to TRBJ2-1, with 11 bases matching TRBD2. This CDR3 is built from 16 residues. Germline-derived CDR1 and CDR2 are SEHNR and FQNEAQ (reference sequence). The CDR3 is CASILPGLAGSNEQFF. Here the CDR3 DNA reads TGTGCCAGCATCTTACCCGGACTAGCGGGTAGCAATGAGCAGTTCTTC.

The gene calls are TRBV19 and TRBJ1-1; a possible D gene is TRBD1 (6 bases). Trimming stripped 7 bases from V and 3 bases from J, with 12 bases between. CDR3 length: 13 residues. Germline values: CDR1 LNHDA, CDR2 SQIVND (reference sequence). In DNA, the CDR3 is TGTGCCAGTACTTACAGGGCCGACACTGAAGCTTTCTTT. Its protein is CASTYRADTEAFF.

This clone was seen a handful of times. This chain links TRBV7-2 with TRBJ2-3, with TRBD1 matching over 8 bases. The CDR3 is 15 amino acids. Germline assignment: CDR1 SGHTA and CDR2 FQGNSA. With 5 bases clipped from V and 0 bases from J, the junction kept 4 bases outside the gene matches. The CDR3: CASSRDRTSTDTQYF. CDR3 bases: TGTGCCAGCAGCCGGGACAGGACCAGCACAGATACGCAGTATTTT.

This clone appeared a few times. This rearrangement joins TRBV28 to TRBJ2-3; no firm D call. The germline V gene encodes CDR1 MDHEN and CDR2 SYDVKM. Trimming left V 8 bases short and J 1 base short, with 13 bases between. There are 14 residues in the CDR3. The CDR3 loop reads CASGPLRGTDTQYF. The CDR3 DNA follows: TGTGCCAGCGGCCCCCTTAGGGGCACAGATACGCAGTATTTT.

The V and J genes are TRBV2 and TRBJ2-7; D is undetermined. CDR1 is SNHLY and CDR2 is FYNNEI in the germline V gene. V was trimmed by 1 base and J by 2 bases, leaving 12 bases between them. The CDR3 loop spans 15 amino acids. The CDR3 DNA sequence: TGTGCCAGCAGTGAAGGAGTGGAGTACCCCTACGAGCAGTACTTC. This codes for CASSEGVEYPYEQYF.

This clone was recorded a few times. This chain links TRBV6-1 with TRBJ2-7; TRBD2 agrees at 8 bases. Germline trimming cut 8 bases from V and 4 bases from J; bases unmatched to any gene: 10. The germline CDR1 and CDR2 sequences are MNHNS and SASEGT. The CDR3 is 14 amino acids. The CDR3 spells CASRKRERGYEQYF. CDR3 DNA sequence: TGTGCCAGCCGTAAGCGGGAGAGGGGATACGAGCAGTACTTC.